The 2 T cell receptor beta chains below come from one sample, sequenced in a study of blood T cell repertoires in COVID-19. Only in-frame clones appear in the TCRdb table, and some are missing; sequencing was by immunoSEQ multiplex PCR. The sample contains nearly 350,000 clones, around 87% of which appear only once. The specimen was peripheral blood. The receptors shown here come from a woman between 45 and 65 years old with COVID-19, enrolled during active disease.

This chain links TRBV30 with TRBJ2-2, with D possibly TRBD1 on 7 matching bases. Trimming cost V 1 base and J 5 bases, with 17 bases left between them. There are 16 residues in the CDR3. Germline loops: CDR1 GTSNPN, CDR2 SVGIG (reference sequence). In nucleotides, the CDR3 is TGTGCCTGGAGTGGCATAGGGGGCGCGGGGACCGGGGAGCTGTTTTTT. Translating it yields CAWSGIGGAGTGELFF.

In its sample, this clone was seen once. The chain uses TRBV19 and TRBJ1-2, with 7 bases that match TRBD1. The germline V gene encodes CDR1 LNHDA and CDR2 SQIVND (reference sequence). Trimming cost V 6 bases and J 2 bases; bases outside gene matches: 9. The CDR3 runs 15 residues. The chain's CDR3 is CASSRDSVGNYGYTF. The CDR3 DNA sequence: TGTGCCAGTAGCCGGGACAGTGTGGGGAACTATGGCTACACCTTC.